The rows below give T cell receptor beta chains drawn from one sample of a study of tumor-infiltrating lymphocytes in primary liver carcinoma. TCRdb used MiXCR to reprocess the multiplex PCR reads, holding one entry per CDR3 protein. The sample records under 130,000 distinct CDR3 sequences, roughly four fifths being singletons. Sequenced material: liver tumor tissue from sampling region 3. Source of these receptors: a man in his forties with primary liver carcinoma and hepatitis B virus infection. Both conserved end residues are part of each CDR3. The D gene is left open where the match is weak. Clone size is given for some rows only: seen once, a few or many times, or a class if the clone is expanded.

abundance,j_gene,d_gene,v_gene,CDR3nt,CDR3aa
many,TRBJ2-3,-,TRBV29-1,TGCAGCGCTTTGACGGCGGTTCTCACGCAGTATTTT,CSALTAVLTQYF
-,TRBJ1-5,-,TRBV20-1,TGCAGTGCTAAGGGACGGAACGAGGCTCAGCCCCAGCATTTT,CSAKGRNEAQPQHF
many,TRBJ2-7,TRBD1,TRBV10-3,TGTGCCATCAGCTTACAGGGGGGTGACTCCTACGAGCAGTACTTC,CAISLQGGDSYEQYF
-,TRBJ1-2,-,TRBV6-5,TGCGCCAGCAGTTCCGGGGTAGGGGTCTTCAACTATGGCTACACCTTC,CASSSGVGVFNYGYTF
-,TRBJ2-1,TRBD2,TRBV20-1,TGCAGTGCTAGAGATATGGCTAGCGGTTTACTAGAGCAGTTCTTC,CSARDMASGLLEQFF
-,TRBJ2-5,-,TRBV6-2/TRBV6-3,TGTGTCAGCAGTTCCGACTCCAGGGAGACCCAGTACTTC,CVSSSDSRETQYF
few,TRBJ2-3,-,TRBV9,TGTGCCAGCAGCGTAGAGCAGGGTCGCACAGATACGCAGTATTTT,CASSVEQGRTDTQYF
-,TRBJ2-2,-,TRBV12-3/TRBV12-4,TGTGTCAGCATGGAGATAGCGAACACCGGGGAGCTGTTTTTT,CVSMEIANTGELFF
-,TRBJ2-3,TRBD2,TRBV29-1,TGCAGCGACCGGGGACTAGCGGGAGGGAGGGTAGATACACAGTATTTT,CSDRGLAGGRVDTQYF
-,TRBJ2-5,TRBD2,TRBV4-3,TGCACCAGCAGCCAAGACCTGATTGGCGGGAGCTCGCAAGAGACCCAGTACTTC,CTSSQDLIGGSSQETQYF
many,TRBJ2-7,-,TRBV5-5,TGTGCCAGCAGCTTGGGACCAAGGAGCTCCTACGAGCAGTACTTC,CASSLGPRSSYEQYF
-,TRBJ2-2,-,TRBV5-1,TGCACCAGCAGCTTGAGTCCTAGCACGGACACCGGGGAGCCGTTTTTT,CTSSLSPSTDTGEPFF
-,TRBJ2-2,TRBD2,TRBV6-5,TGTGCCAGTAGTTCCCTAGCGGGATGGCCCGGGGAGCTGTTTTTT,CASSSLAGWPGELFF
-,TRBJ2-7,TRBD2,TRBV4-2,TGTGCCAGCAGCCAAGGGGGAGGGGACTACGAGCAATACTTC,CASSQGGGDYEQYF
once,TRBJ1-2,-,TRBV29-1,TGCAGCGTTGAAGAGGCCTGCAGGTCATACGGCTACACCTTC,CSVEEACRSYGYTF
-,TRBJ1-2,-,TRBV6-2/TRBV6-3,TGTGCCAGCAGCTACCCCGGAGTGGGCTCCGGAGTTGGCTACACCTTC,CASSYPGVGSGVGYTF
-,TRBJ2-3,-,TRBV12-3/TRBV12-4,TGTGCCAGTAGTTTGGTGTGGACTCCAGATACGCAGTATTTT,CASSLVWTPDTQYF
many,TRBJ1-1,TRBD1,TRBV5-1,TGCGCCAGCAGCTTTACCGGGACAGGGGACACTGAAGCTTTCTTT,CASSFTGTGDTEAFF
-,TRBJ1-4,-,TRBV11-2,TGTGTCAACAGCTTAGATCTTGGGGGGCTAAGGCTGTTATTT,CVNSLDLGGLRLLF
-,TRBJ2-3,TRBD2,TRBV6-2/TRBV6-3,TGTGCTAGCAGCGGGACTCATCGCACAGATACGCAGTATTTT,CASSGTHRTDTQYF
-,TRBJ2-3,TRBD2,TRBV6-2/TRBV6-3,TGTGCCGGTAGCGGGATGTCGACTAGAGATACGCAGTATTTT,CAGSGMSTRDTQYF
-,TRBJ2-3,-,TRBV6-1,TGTGCCAGCAGTGAAGGTAGCTGGTCCGCAGATACTCAGTATTTT,CASSEGSWSADTQYF
-,TRBJ1-1,TRBD1,TRBV6-5,TGTGCCAGCAGTTATCAGGGGGCCTACGCTCACGCTTTCTTT,CASSYQGAYAHAFF
few,TRBJ2-7,-,TRBV12-3/TRBV12-4,TGTGCCAGCAATGTGAAGTGGGAGCCCGAGCAGTACTTC,CASNVKWEPEQYF
-,TRBJ2-2,-,TRBV28,TGTGCCAGTAGTGTACAGAACACCGGGGAGCTGTTTTTT,CASSVQNTGELFF
-,TRBJ2-7,-,TRBV6-2/TRBV6-3,TGTGTCAGCAGTTACTCAGATTTGGGACGGAGAGCCTACGAGCAGTACTTC,CVSSYSDLGRRAYEQYF
-,TRBJ2-1,TRBD2,TRBV30,TGTGCCTGGAGTGGCCTAAAACCGGGGGGGGGCTACAATGAGCAGTTCTTT,CAWSGLKPGGGYNEQFF
-,TRBJ2-1,TRBD2,TRBV6-2/TRBV6-3,TGTCCCAGTAGTCGACGACTACTAGCGGCCAATGAGCAGTTCTTC,CPSSRRLLAANEQFF
-,TRBJ2-3,TRBD2,TRBV5-1,TGCGCCAGCAGGAGACTAGCGGGGGCTCCGGCGTTGACAGATACGCAGTATTTT,CASRRLAGAPALTDTQYF
-,TRBJ2-7,-,TRBV4-1,TGCGCCAGCAGCCGTCCTTTTGGGGACAAGCAGTACTTC,CASSRPFGDKQYF
-,TRBJ2-7,TRBD2,TRBV29-1,TGCAGCGTTGAATATACGGGAGGGAGCTCCTACGAGCAGTACTTC,CSVEYTGGSSYEQYF
-,TRBJ2-5,-,TRBV6-6,TGTGCCAACAGCTCTGTCGCGGAGACCCAGTACTTC,CANSSVAETQYF
-,TRBJ2-7,-,TRBV29-1,TGCAGTGTTGTTAAGGACCCCAGCTCCTACGAGCAGTACTTC,CSVVKDPSSYEQYF
once,TRBJ2-2,TRBD1,TRBV6-5,TGTGCCAGTAGTCGTCGCACCCCAACAGGGGCGAACACCGGGGAGTTGTTTTTT,CASSRRTPTGANTGELFF
few,TRBJ2-7,-,TRBV29-1,TGCAGCGTTCAATCAGCCCCCTACGAGAAGTACTTC,CSVQSAPYEKYF
-,TRBJ2-7,-,TRBV6-2/TRBV6-3,TGTGCCGGGTCGACGGGGTACGAGCAGTACTTC,CAGSTGYEQYF
-,TRBJ2-7,TRBD2,TRBV6-1,TGTGCCAGCAGTGAAATACGAACTAGCGGGAAATACGAGCAGTACTTC,CASSEIRTSGKYEQYF
-,TRBJ1-2,TRBD1,TRBV5-1,TGCGCTAGCACCAGCCCCTCGACAGGGACGGGGGAAGGGAACTATGGCTACACCTTC,CASTSPSTGTGEGNYGYTF
-,TRBJ2-2,TRBD2,TRBV28,TGTGCCAGCGGTCCAGGAGAGGGGATATCTGGGACTAGCCATTCCGGGGAGCTGTTTTTT,CASGPGEGISGTSHSGELFF
-,TRBJ2-5,TRBD1,TRBV10-3,TGTGCCATCAGCGCGACAGGGTTGGGAGAGACCCTGTACTTC,CAISATGLGETLYF
-,TRBJ2-1,TRBD2,TRBV6-1,TGTGGCAGCATCCTAGGCGGGGGAACCTACAATGAGCAGTTCTTC,CGSILGGGTYNEQFF
many,TRBJ2-7,-,TRBV7-9,TGTGCCAGCAGCTTCGACGGGGTCGCCTACGAGCAGTACTTC,CASSFDGVAYEQYF
-,TRBJ2-1,TRBD1,TRBV6-1,TGTGCCGGTGCAGGGGGCTTCAATGAGCAGTTCTTC,CAGAGGFNEQFF
-,TRBJ2-5,-,TRBV20-1,TGCAGTGCTAGAGATGGTAATAGCGAGATGGAGACCCAGTACTTC,CSARDGNSEMETQYF
-,TRBJ2-2,TRBD2,TRBV4-2,TGTGCCAGCAGCCAATGGAGCCTAGCGGGAGATTTCGGGGGGCTGTTTTTT,CASSQWSLAGDFGGLFF
-,TRBJ2-1,-,TRBV5-1,TGCGCCAGCAGCTCCTCCTCCGGACTATCGTCCCACAGTGAGCAGTTCTTC,CASSSSSGLSSHSEQFF
once,TRBJ2-2,TRBD2,TRBV12-3/TRBV12-4,TGCGCCATCAGGGAAGGACTAGCGGGGGGACAAAACACCGGGGAGCTGTTTTTT,CAIREGLAGGQNTGELFF
-,TRBJ2-3,TRBD1,TRBV6-1,TGTGCCAGCAGTGAAGCTGGAGGACAGGGACCAGGTACGCAGTATTTT,CASSEAGGQGPGTQYF
-,TRBJ2-2,-,TRBV6-1,TGTGCCAGCAGTGACCTCGGACAAGGATCCACCGTGGAGCTGTTCTTT,CASSDLGQGSTVELFF
-,TRBJ2-7,-,TRBV11-2,TGTGCCAGCAGTCCCGGGAGCTACGGGCACTACTTC,CASSPGSYGHYF
-,TRBJ1-2,-,TRBV5-4,TGTGCCGGCAGCTTGGCCGCGGGGTCGGACTATCGCTACACCTTC,CAGSLAAGSDYRYTF
-,TRBJ1-1,-,TRBV10-2,TGCGCCAGCGGACAAGGGGCAGCGAACACTGAAGCTATCTTT,CASGQGAANTEAIF
-,TRBJ2-6,-,TRBV11-2,TGTGTCACCCAGCGGTCGCACTCTGGGGCCAACATCCTAACTTTC,CVTQRSHSGANILTF
-,TRBJ2-7,TRBD2,TRBV11-2,TGTGCCAGTAGCTTAGAAGCTAGCGGGAATCACGAGCAGTACTTC,CASSLEASGNHEQYF
-,TRBJ2-3,TRBD2,TRBV4-1,TGCGCCAGCAAGGTCAATAGCGGGAGGACAGATGCGCAGTATTTT,CASKVNSGRTDAQYF
-,TRBJ1-1,-,TRBV4-1,TGCGCCAACAGCCGAGATTCGGGGGTACAGAACACTGAAGCTTTCTTT,CANSRDSGVQNTEAFF
-,TRBJ1-5,-,TRBV6-2/TRBV6-3,TGTGCCAGCAGACCCTCGAACAAGGCTCAGCCACAGCATTTT,CASRPSNKAQPQHF
-,TRBJ1-5,-,TRBV30,TGTGCCTCTGCGTCCGCAGTCAATCAGCCCCAGCATTTT,CASASAVNQPQHF